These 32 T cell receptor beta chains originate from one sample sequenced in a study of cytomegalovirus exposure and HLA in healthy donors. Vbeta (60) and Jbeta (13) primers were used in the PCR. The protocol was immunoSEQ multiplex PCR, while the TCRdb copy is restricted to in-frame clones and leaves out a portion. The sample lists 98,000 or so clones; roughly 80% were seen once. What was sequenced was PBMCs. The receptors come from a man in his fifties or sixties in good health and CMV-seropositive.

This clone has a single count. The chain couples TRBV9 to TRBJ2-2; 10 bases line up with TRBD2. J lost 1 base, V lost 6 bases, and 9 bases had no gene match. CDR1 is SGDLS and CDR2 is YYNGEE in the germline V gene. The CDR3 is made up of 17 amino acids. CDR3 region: CASTVTSGALNTGELFF. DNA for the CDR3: TGTGCCAGCACTGTTACTAGCGGGGCTTTGAACACCGGGGAGCTGTTTTTT.

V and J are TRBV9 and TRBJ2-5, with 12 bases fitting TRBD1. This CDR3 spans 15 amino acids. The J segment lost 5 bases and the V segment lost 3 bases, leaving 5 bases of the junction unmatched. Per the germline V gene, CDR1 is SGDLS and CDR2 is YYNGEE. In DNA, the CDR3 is TGTGCCAGCAGCGGGGGACAGGGGGCGTTGGAGACCCAGTACTTC. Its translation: CASSGGQGALETQYF.

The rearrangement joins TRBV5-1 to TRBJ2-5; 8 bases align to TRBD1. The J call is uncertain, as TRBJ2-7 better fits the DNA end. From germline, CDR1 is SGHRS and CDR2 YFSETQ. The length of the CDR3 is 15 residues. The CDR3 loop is CASSGGGTGGYEQYF. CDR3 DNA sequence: TGCGCCAGCAGCGGGGGCGGGACAGGAGGATACGAGCAGTACTTC.

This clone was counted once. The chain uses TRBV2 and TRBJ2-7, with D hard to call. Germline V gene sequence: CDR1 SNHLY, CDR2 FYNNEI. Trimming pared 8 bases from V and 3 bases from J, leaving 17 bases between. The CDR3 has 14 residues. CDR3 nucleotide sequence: TGTGCCAGCTCGAAATTCCTGACTGGCTACGAGCAGTACTTC. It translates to CASSKFLTGYEQYF.

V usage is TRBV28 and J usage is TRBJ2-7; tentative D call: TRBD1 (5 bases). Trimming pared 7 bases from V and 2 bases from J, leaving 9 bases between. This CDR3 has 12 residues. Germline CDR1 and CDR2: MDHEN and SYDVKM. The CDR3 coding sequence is TGTGCCAGCATCGACAGTACCTACGAGCAGTACTTC. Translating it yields CASIDSTYEQYF. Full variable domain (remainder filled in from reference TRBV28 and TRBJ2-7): DVKVTQSSRYLVKRTGEKVFLECVQDMDHENMFWYRQDPGLGLRLIYFSYDVKMKEKGDIPEGYSVSREKKERFSLILESASTNQTSMYLCASIDSTYEQYFGPGTRLTVT.

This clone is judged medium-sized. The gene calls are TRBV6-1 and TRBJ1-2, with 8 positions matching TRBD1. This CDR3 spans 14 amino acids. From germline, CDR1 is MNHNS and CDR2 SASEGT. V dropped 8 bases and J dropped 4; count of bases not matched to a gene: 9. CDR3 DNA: TGTGCCAGCGTGACAGGGGCCCTTGGCTATGGCTACACCTTC. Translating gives CASVTGALGYGYTF.

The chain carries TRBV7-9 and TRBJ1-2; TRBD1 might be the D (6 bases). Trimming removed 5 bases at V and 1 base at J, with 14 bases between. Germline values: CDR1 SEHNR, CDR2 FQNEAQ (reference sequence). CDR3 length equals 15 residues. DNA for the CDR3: TGTGCCAGCAGCCGACAGGATTTAAATAACTATGGCTACACCTTC. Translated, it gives CASSRQDLNNYGYTF.

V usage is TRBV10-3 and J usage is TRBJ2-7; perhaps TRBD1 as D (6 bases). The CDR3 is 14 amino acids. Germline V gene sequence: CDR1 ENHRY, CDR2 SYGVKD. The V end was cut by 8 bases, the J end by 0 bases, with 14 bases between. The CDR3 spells CAIRRTEHSYEQYF. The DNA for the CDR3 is TGTGCCATCCGCCGGACAGAACACTCCTACGAGCAGTACTTC.

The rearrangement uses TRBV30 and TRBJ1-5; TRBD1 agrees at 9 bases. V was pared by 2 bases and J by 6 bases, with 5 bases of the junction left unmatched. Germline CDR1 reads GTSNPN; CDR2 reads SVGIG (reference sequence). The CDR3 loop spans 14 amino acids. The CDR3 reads CAWSPTGGGQPQHF. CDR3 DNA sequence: TGTGCCTGGAGTCCTACAGGGGGCGGTCAGCCCCAGCATTTT.

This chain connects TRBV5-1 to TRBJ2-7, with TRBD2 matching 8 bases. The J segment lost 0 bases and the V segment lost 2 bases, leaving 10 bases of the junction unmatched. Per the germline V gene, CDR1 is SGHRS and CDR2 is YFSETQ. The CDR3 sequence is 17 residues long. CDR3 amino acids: CASSLEGSGAISYEQYF. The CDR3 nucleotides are TGCGCCAGCAGCTTAGAGGGTAGCGGGGCCATCTCCTACGAGCAGTACTTC. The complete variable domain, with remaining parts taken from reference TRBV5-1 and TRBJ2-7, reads KAGVTQTPRYLIKTRGQQVTLSCSPISGHRSVSWYQQTPGQGLQFLFEYFSETQRNKGNFPGRFSGRQFSNSRSEMNVSTLELGDSALYLCASSLEGSGAISYEQYFGPGTRLTVT.

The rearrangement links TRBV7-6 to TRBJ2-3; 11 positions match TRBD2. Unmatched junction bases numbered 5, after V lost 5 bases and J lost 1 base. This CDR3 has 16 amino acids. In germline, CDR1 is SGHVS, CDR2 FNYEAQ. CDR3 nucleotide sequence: TGTGCCAGCAGCCCCCTAGCGGGGGGCCGCACAGATACGCAGTATTTT. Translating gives CASSPLAGGRTDTQYF.

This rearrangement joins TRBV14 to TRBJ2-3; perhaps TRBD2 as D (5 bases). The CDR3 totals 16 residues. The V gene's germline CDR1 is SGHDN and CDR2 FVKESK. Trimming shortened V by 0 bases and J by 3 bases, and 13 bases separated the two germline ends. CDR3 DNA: TGTGCCAGCAGCCAAGACTTAGACTGGAGGACAGATACGCAGTATTTT. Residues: CASSQDLDWRTDTQYF.

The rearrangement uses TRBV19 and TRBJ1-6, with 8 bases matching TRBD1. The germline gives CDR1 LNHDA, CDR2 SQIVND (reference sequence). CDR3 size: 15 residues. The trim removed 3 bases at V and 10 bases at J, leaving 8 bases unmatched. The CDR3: CASSIDGTGSSPLHF. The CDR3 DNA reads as TGTGCCAGTAGTATTGACGGGACAGGTAGCTCACCCCTCCACTTT.

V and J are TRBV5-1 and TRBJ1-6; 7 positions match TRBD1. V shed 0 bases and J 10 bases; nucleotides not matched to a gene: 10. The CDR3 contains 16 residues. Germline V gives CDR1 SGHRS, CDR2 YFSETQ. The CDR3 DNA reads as TGCGCCAGCAGCTTGGCCGACAGGGCCGGGGGATCACCCCTCCACTTT. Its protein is CASSLADRAGGSPLHF.

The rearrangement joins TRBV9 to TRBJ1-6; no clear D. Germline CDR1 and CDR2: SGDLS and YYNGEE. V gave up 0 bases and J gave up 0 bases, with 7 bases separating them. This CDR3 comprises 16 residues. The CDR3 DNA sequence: TGTGCCAGCAGCGTAGACTCAAGCTCCTATAATTCACCCCTCCACTTT. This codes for CASSVDSSSYNSPLHF.

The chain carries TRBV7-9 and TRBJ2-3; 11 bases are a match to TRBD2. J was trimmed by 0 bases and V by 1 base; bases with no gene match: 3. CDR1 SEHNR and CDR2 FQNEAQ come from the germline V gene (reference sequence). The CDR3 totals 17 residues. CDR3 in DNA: TGTGCCAGCAGCTTAGTGCCTAGCGGGGGGAGCACAGATACGCAGTATTTT. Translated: CASSLVPSGGSTDTQYF.

DNA for the CDR3: TGTGCCAGCAGAATAAGTCAGGCGATCTATGGCTACACCTTC. Translated: CASRISQAIYGYTF. The chain combines TRBV2 with TRBJ1-2; no firm D call. CDR3 size: 14 residues. V lost 6 bases and J lost 4, with 15 bases in between. CDR1 is SNHLY, CDR2 FYNNEI, per germline.

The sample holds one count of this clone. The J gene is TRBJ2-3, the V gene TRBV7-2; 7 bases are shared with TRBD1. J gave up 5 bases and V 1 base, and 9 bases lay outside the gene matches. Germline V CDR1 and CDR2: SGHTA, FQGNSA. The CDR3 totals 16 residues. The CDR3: CASSLGRSGGQDTQYF. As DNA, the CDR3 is TGTGCCAGCAGCTTAGGACGGTCAGGGGGTCAAGATACGCAGTATTTT.

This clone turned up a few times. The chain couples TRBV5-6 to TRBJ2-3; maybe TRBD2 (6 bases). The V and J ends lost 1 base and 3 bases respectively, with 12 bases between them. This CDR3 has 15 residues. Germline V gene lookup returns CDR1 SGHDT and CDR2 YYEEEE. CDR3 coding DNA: TGTGCCAGCAGCTTGAGGGCTAGCGAGACAGATACGCAGTATTTT. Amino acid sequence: CASSLRASETDTQYF. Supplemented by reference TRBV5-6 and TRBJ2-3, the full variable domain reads DAGVTQSPTHLIKTRGQQVTLRCSPKSGHDTVSWYQQALGQGPQFIFQYYEEEERQRGNFPDRFSGHQFPNYSSELNVNALLLGDSALYLCASSLRASETDTQYFGPGTRLTVL.

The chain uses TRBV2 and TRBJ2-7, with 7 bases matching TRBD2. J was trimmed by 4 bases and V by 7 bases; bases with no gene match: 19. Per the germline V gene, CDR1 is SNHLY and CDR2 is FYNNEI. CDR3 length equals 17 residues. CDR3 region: CASMGKRWGGVTYEQYF. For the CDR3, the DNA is TGTGCCAGCATGGGGAAGCGTTGGGGGGGGGTAACGTACGAGCAGTACTTC.

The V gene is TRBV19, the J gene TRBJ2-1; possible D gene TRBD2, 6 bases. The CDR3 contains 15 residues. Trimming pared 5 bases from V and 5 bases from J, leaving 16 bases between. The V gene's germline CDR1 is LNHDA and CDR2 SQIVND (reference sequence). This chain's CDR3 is CASSSLGGTDNEQFF. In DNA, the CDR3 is TGTGCCAGTAGTTCCCTGGGGGGAACCGACAATGAGCAGTTCTTC.

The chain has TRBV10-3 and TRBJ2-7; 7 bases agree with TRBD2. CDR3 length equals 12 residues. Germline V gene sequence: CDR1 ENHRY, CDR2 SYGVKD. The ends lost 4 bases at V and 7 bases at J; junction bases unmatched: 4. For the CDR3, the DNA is TGTGCCATCAGTGCGGGGGGTTGGGAGCAGTACTTC. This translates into CAISAGGWEQYF.

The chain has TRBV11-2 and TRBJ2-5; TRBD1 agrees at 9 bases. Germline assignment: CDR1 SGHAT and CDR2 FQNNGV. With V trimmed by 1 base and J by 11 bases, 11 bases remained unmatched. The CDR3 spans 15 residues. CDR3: CASSLAGTGSGEQYF. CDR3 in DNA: TGTGCCAGCAGCTTAGCCGGGACAGGGTCTGGTGAGCAGTACTTC.

The CDR3, as DNA: TGTGCCAGTAATACGGCGGGGGGCTCCTACGAGCAGTACTTC. It translates to CASNTAGGSYEQYF. The rearrangement uses TRBV19 and TRBJ2-7; TRBD2 matches at 8 bases. The CDR3 is 14 amino acids. The germline V gene has CDR1 LNHDA and CDR2 SQIVND (reference sequence). After removal of 7 bases from V and 0 bases from J, the junction contained 5 bases not matched to a gene.

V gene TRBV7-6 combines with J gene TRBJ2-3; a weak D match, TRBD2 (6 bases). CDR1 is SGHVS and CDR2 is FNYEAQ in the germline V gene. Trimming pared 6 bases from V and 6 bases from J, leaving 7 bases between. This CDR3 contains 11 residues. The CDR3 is CASRAGDTQYF. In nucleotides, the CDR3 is TGTGCCAGCAGAGCGGGTGATACGCAGTATTTT.

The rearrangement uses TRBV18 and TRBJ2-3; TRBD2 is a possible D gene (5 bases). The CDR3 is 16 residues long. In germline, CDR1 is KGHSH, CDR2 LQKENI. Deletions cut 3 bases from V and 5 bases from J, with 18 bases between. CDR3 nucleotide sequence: TGTGCCAGCTCACCTTCTCAGGTGGACTTACGAGATACGCAGTATTTT. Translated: CASSPSQVDLRDTQYF.

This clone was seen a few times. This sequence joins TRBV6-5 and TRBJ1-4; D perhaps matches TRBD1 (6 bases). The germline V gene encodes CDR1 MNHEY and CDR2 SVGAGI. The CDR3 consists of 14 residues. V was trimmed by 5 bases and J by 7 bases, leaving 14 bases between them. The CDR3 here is CASSGAGAGEKLFF. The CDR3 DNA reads TGTGCCAGCAGTGGGGCAGGGGCCGGTGAAAAACTGTTTTTT.

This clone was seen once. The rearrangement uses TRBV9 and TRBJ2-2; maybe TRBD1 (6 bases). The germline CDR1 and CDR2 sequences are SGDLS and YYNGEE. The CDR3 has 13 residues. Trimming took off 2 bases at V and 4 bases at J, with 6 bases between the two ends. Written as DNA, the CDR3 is TGTGCCAGCAGCGTGACAGGCACCGGGGAGCTGTTTTTT. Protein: CASSVTGTGELFF.

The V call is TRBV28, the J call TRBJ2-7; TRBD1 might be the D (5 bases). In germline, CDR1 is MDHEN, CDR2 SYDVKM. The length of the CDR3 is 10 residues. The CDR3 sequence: CATGSYEQYF. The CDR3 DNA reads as TGTGCAACAGGCTCCTACGAGCAGTACTTC.

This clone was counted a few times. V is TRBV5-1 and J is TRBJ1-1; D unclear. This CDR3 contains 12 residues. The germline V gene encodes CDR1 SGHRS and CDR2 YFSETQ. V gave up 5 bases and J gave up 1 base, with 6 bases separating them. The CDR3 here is CASRGGNTEAFF. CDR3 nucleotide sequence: TGCGCCAGCAGAGGCGGGAACACTGAAGCTTTCTTT.

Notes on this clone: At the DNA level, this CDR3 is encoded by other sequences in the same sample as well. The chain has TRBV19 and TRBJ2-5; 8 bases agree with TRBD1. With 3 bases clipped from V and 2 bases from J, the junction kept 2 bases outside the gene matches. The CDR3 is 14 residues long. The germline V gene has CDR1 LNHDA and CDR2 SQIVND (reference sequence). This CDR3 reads CASSIGTGQETQYF. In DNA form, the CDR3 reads TGTGCCAGTAGTATCGGGACAGGACAAGAGACCCAGTACTTC.

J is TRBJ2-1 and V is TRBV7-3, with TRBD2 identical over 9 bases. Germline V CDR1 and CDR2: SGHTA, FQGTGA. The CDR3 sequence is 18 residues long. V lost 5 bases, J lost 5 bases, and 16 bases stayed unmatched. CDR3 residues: CASSPNRVGTSSNNEQFF. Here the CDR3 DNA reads TGTGCCAGCAGCCCTAACCGAGTGGGGACTAGCTCTAACAATGAGCAGTTCTTC.